This paragraph covers one T cell receptor beta chain sequence. TRB rearrangements were amplified by multiplex PCR with BIOMED2 TRB-A/B primers. TCRdb re-analysed the multiplex PCR reads in MiXCR, keeping a single row per CDR3 protein. The data contain thousands of distinct CDR3 sequences, about 25% of them singletons. Each TRB amplification used roughly 220-550 ng of genomic DNA from blood. The sample comes from a study of T and B cells in COVID-19 patients. The receptor was derived from a human donor with active COVID-19. The specimen sequenced was blood.

CDR3 DNA: TGCGCCAGCAGCCCGGGACACACGAGCACAGATACGCAGTATTTT. Translating it yields CASSPGHTSTDTQYF. V usage is TRBV5-1 and J usage is TRBJ2-3; tentative D call: TRBD1 (6 bases). The CDR3 consists of 15 residues. V was cut by 4 bases and J by 0 bases, with 12 bases left in between. Germline V lookup: CDR1 SGHRS, CDR2 YFSETQ. Variable domain in full (rest from reference TRBV5-1 and TRBJ2-3): KAGVTQTPRYLIKTRGQQVTLSCSPISGHRSVSWYQQTPGQGLQFLFEYFSETQRNKGNFPGRFSGRQFSNSRSEMNVSTLELGDSALYLCASSPGHTSTDTQYFGPGTRLTVL.